A single sample is the source of the 2 T cell receptor beta chains below, sequenced in a study of blood T cell repertoires in COVID-19. Data came from immunoSEQ multiplex PCR; TCRdb stores just in-frame clones and leaves some out. This repertoire shows a few hundred thousand clones, about nine tenths found once; its top ten account for approximately 2%. The sequenced material came from peripheral blood. Receptors originate from a man younger than 35 with active or convalescent COVID-19.

The count of this clone is one. This chain links TRBV19 with TRBJ2-1; 11 bases agree with TRBD2. Germline loops: CDR1 LNHDA, CDR2 SQIVND (reference sequence). With 1 base clipped from V and 4 bases from J, the junction kept 0 bases outside the gene matches. The CDR3 length is 15 residues. The CDR3 nucleotides are TGTGCCAGTAGTATAGCTAGCGGGAGGTACAATGAGCAGTTCTTC. Residues: CASSIASGRYNEQFF.

The chain is built from TRBV21-1 and TRBJ1-2; TRBD1 is the table's D call and was not checked against the DNA. TRBV21-1 is assigned pseudogene status. This CDR3 contains 18 residues. CDR3 protein: CASSKEVRGRGRVCGYTF. In DNA, the CDR3 is TGTGCCAGCAGCAAAGAAGTCAGGGGGCGCGGTAGGGTATGTGGCTACACCTTC.